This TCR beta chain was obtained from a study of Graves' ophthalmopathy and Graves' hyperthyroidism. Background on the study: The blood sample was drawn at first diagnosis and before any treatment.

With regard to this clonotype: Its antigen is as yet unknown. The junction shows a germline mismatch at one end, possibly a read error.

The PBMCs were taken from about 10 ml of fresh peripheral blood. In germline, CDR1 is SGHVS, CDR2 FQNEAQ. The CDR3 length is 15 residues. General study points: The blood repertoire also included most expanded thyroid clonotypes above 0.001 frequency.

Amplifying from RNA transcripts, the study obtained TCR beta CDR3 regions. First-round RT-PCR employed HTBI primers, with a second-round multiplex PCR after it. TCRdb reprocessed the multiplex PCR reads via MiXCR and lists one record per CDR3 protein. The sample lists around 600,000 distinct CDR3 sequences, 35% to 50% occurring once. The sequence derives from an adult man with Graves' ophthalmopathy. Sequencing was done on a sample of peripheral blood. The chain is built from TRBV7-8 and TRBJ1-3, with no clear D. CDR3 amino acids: CASSPRTFSGNTIYF. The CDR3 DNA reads TGCGCCAGCAGCCCAAGGACTTTCTCTGGAAACACCATATATTTT.